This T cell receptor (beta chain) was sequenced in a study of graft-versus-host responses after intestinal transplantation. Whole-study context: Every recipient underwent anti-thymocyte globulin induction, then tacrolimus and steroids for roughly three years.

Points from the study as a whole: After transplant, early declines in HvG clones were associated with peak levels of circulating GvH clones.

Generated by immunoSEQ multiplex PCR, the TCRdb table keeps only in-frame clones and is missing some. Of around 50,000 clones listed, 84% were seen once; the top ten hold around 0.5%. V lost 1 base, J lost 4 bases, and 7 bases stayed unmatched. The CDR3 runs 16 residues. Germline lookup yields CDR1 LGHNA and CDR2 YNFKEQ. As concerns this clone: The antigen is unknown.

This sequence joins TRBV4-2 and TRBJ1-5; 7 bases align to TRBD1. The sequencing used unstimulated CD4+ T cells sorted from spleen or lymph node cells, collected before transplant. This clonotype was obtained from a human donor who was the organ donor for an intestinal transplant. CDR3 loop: CASSQGERGRNQPQHF. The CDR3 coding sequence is TGTGCCAGCAGCCAAGGGGAAAGGGGGCGGAATCAGCCCCAGCATTTT.